This T cell receptor beta chain was documented in a study of molecular identifiers for immune sequencing clone quantification. This clonotype was seen many times. Its target is unknown. Libraries of naive CD8 cells were prepared from 20,000 to 1,000,000 sorted cells using 10%, 30% or 50% RNA. Sorting captured naive CD8 T cells as CD8+CD4-CCR7+CD45RA+. Study results and caveats: The study reportedly detected spiked Jurkat TCR RNA from one cell among some 1 million naive cells.

TCRdb used MiXCR to reprocess the PCR reads, holding one entry per CDR3 protein. The data show around 460,000 distinct CDR3 sequences, 20% to 25% seen once. The CDR3 runs to 11 residues. Looked up from germline, CDR1 is SQVTM and CDR2 is ANQGSEA. The ends were cut back, 7 bases at V and 6 bases at J, with 13 bases in the middle. The V call is TRBV29-1, the J call TRBJ2-7; the D call may be TRBD1 or TRBD2 (5 bases each). Sequencing was carried out using naive CD8+ T cells from blood, with Jurkat cell RNA spiked in. Subset denoted: FACS-sorted CD8+CD4-CCR7+CD45RA+ naive T cells. The clonotype comes from a human donor in good health. Some libraries in this study had Jurkat cell RNA spiked in. CDR3 sequence reads: CSAVVGPEQYF. CDR3 in DNA: TGCAGCGCCGTAGTGGGACCCGAGCAGTACTTC.